Below, 4 T cell receptor beta chains from the same sample are listed, as sequenced in a study of shared clonotypes between healthy human individuals. This table comes from immunoSEQ multiplex PCR, and its TCRdb copy is limited to in-frame clones, with some not included. The sample has about 800,000 clones; approximately 97% are singletons. CD45RO-negative CD8 cells positively selected for CCR7 made up the naive population, which excluded terminally differentiated effector memory CD45RA+ cells. Sample: naive CD8+ T cells sorted from blood. The receptors shown here come from a man aged 25-45 years in good health.

This clone is a singleton in its sample. The chain carries TRBV7-8 and TRBJ2-7; 11 nucleotides align to TRBD2. This CDR3 comprises 18 residues. Looked up from germline, CDR1 is SGHVS and CDR2 is FQNEAQ. V dropped 5 bases and J dropped 1; count of bases not matched to a gene: 13. The CDR3 nucleotides read TGTGCCAGCAGCCACGCGGATACTAGCGGGAGTAGATCCTACGAGCAGTACTTC. Translating it yields CASSHADTSGSRSYEQYF.

The rearrangement joins TRBV30 to TRBJ2-7; 11 bases fit TRBD1. V shed 0 bases and J 4 bases; nucleotides not matched to a gene: 8. The germline V gene has CDR1 GTSNPN and CDR2 SVGIG (reference sequence). The CDR3 has 16 residues. The CDR3 region is CAWSVLGTGGIYEQYF. The CDR3 DNA reads as TGTGCCTGGAGTGTACTCGGGACAGGGGGGATTTACGAGCAGTACTTC. Variable domain in full (rest from reference TRBV30 and TRBJ2-7): SQTIHQWPATLVQPVGSPLSLECTVEGTSNPNLYWYRQAAGRGLQLLFYSVGIGQISSEVPQNLSASRPQDRQFILSSKKLLLSDSGFYLCAWSVLGTGGIYEQYFGPGTRLTVT.

V is TRBV6-5 and J is TRBJ2-7, with a weak D call TRBD1 (6 bases). From germline, CDR1 is MNHEY and CDR2 SVGAGI. V lost 2 bases and J 1 base, leaving 15 bases between the germline ends. This CDR3 comprises 16 residues. CDR3 coding DNA: TGTGCCAGCAGTTACCAGGGACACCGTTTTTCCTACGAGCAGTACTTC. The encoded protein is CASSYQGHRFSYEQYF.

The chain links TRBV9 to TRBJ2-1, with D perhaps TRBD2 (6 bases). This CDR3 region has 17 residues. V lost 3 bases, J lost 1 base, and 17 bases lay in between. Per the germline V gene, CDR1 is SGDLS and CDR2 is YYNGEE. The CDR3 is CASSASSVVGSYNEQFF. CDR3 sequence (DNA): TGTGCCAGCAGCGCCTCTAGCGTGGTGGGTTCCTACAATGAGCAGTTCTTC.